This T cell receptor beta chain emerged from a study of T cells after yellow fever vaccination. Across the whole study: For low cell numbers, libraries were made with SMART-Seq v4 Ultra Low Input. Study observations and caveats: Only a small proportion of the clonotypes turned up in both the CD4 and the CD8 compartments, likely arising from convergent recombination. Post-booster repertoires again held most primary-vaccination clones (just under 97% CD4, just under 90% CD8).

Generation of TCR cDNA used 5'RACE template switching (which added a universal primer site and UMIs). TCRdb independently ran MiXCR on the 5' RACE reads; one entry per CDR3 protein. The data show about 160,000 distinct CDR3 sequences, around 8.5% seen once. This clonotype is a singleton in its sample. Its antigen is undetermined. The source is a man younger than 35 who received the YFV17D yellow fever vaccine. Sequencing used CD8+ T cells sorted from PBMCs, obtained 45 days after the yellow fever booster vaccination.

This CDR3 is CASSSEAASYEQYF. The CDR3 region has the DNA TGCGCCAGCAGCTCCGAAGCGGCCTCCTACGAGCAGTACTTC. The chain is built from TRBV5-1 and TRBJ2-7; weak D call: TRBD2 (5 bases). This CDR3 has 14 amino acids. Germline V gene data show CDR1 as SGHRS and CDR2 as YFSETQ. V was shortened by 3 bases and J by 0 bases, with 10 bases between the two germline ends.